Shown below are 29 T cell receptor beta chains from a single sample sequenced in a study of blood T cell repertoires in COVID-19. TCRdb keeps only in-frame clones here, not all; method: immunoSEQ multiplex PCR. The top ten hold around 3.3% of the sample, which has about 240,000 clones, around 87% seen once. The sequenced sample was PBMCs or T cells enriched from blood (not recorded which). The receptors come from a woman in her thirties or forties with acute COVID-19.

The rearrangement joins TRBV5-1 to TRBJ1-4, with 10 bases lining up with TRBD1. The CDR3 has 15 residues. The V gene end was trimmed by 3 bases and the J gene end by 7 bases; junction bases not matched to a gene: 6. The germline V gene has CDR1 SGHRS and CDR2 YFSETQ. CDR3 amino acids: CASSWGQGRSEKLFF. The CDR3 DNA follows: TGCGCCAGCAGCTGGGGACAGGGGCGATCTGAAAAACTGTTTTTT.

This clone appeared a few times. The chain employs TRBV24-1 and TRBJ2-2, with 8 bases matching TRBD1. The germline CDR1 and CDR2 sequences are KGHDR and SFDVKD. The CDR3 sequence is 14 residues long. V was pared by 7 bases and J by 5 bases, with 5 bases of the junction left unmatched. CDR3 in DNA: TGTGCCACCAGCGGACAGGGTCGGACCGGGGAGCTGTTTTTT. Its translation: CATSGQGRTGELFF.

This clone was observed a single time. The CDR3 loop reads CSGARRDFSSYNEQFF. DNA of the CDR3: TGCAGCGGTGCCCGCCGGGACTTCAGCTCCTACAATGAGCAGTTCTTC. The chain recombines TRBV29-1 with TRBJ2-1; D may be TRBD2 (6 bases). From germline, CDR1 is SQVTM and CDR2 ANQGSEA. This CDR3 contains 16 residues. V was cut by 7 bases and J by 0 bases, with 19 bases left in between.

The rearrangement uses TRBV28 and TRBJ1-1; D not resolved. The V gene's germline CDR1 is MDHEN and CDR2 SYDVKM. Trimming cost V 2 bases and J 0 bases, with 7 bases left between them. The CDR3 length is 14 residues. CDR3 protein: CASSLPVMNTEAFF. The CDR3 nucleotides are TGTGCCAGCAGTTTACCAGTTATGAACACTGAAGCTTTCTTT.

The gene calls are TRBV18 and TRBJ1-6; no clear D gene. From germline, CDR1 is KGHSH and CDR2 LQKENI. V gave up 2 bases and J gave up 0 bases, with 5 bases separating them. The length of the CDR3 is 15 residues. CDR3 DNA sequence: TGTGCCAGCTCACCAACGAGCTCCTATAATTCACCCCTCCACTTT. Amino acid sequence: CASSPTSSYNSPLHF. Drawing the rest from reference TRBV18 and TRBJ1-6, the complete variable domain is NAGVMQNPRHLVRRRGQEARLRCSPMKGHSHVYWYRQLPEEGLKFMVYLQKENIIDESGMPKERFSAEFPKEGPSILRIQQVVRGDSAAYFCASSPTSSYNSPLHFGNGTRLTVT.

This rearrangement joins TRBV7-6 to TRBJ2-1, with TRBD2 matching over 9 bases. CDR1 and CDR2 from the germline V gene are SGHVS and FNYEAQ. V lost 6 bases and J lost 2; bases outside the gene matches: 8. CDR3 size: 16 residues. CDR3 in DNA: TGTGCCAGCAGTTCCGGGGGCGGGAGGGCCTACAATGAGCAGTTCTTC. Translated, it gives CASSSGGGRAYNEQFF.

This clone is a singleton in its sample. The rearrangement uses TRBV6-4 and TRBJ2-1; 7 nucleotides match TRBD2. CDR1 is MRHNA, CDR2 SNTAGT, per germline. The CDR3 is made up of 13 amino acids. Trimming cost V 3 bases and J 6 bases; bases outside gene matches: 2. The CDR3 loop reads CASSETSFNEQFF. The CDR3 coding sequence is TGTGCCAGCAGTGAGACTAGCTTCAATGAGCAGTTCTTC.

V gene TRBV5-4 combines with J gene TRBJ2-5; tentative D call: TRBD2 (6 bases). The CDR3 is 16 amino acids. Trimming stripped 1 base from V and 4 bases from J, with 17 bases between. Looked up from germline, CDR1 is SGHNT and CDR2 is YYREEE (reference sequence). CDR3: CASSLLGGGLGETQYF. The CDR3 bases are TGTGCCAGCAGCTTGTTGGGAGGAGGGCTTGGAGAGACCCAGTACTTC.

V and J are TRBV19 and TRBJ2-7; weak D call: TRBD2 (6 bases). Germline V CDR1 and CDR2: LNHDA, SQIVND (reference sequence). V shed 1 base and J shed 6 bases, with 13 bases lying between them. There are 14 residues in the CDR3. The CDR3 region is CASSIGRGVGEQYF. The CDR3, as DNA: TGTGCCAGTAGTATAGGGAGGGGAGTAGGCGAGCAGTACTTC.

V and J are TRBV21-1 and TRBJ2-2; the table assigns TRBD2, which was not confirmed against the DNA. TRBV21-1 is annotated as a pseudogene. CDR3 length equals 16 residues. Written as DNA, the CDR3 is TGTGCCAGCAGCAAAGTTTCGGACTCCCCCGCCGGGGAGCTGTTTTTT. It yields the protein CASSKVSDSPAGELFF.

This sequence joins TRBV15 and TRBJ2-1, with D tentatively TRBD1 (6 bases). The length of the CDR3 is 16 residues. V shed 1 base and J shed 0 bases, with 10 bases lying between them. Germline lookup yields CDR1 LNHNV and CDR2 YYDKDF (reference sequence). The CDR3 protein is CATSRGGRVSYNEQFF. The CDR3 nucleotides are TGTGCCACCAGCAGAGGGGGGCGGGTCTCCTACAATGAGCAGTTCTTC.

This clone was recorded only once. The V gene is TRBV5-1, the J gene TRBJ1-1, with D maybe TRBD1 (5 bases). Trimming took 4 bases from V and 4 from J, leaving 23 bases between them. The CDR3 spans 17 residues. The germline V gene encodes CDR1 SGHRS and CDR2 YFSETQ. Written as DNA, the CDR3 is TGCGCCAGCAGCCTCGGGGGGTCGACTGTCTCGGGCACTGAAGCTTTCTTT. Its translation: CASSLGGSTVSGTEAFF.

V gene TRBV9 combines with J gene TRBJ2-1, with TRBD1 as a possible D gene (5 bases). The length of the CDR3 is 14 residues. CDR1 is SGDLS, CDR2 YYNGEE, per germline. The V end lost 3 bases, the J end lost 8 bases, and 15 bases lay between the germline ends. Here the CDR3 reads CASSENQGLDEQFF. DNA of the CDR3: TGTGCCAGCAGCGAAAACCAGGGTCTTGATGAGCAGTTCTTC.

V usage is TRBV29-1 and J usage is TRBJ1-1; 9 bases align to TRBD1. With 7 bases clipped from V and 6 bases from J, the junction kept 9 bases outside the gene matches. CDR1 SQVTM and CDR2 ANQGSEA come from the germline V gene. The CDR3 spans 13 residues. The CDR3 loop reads CSDHHRGRSEAFF. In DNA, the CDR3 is TGCAGCGACCACCACAGGGGGCGGTCTGAAGCTTTCTTT.

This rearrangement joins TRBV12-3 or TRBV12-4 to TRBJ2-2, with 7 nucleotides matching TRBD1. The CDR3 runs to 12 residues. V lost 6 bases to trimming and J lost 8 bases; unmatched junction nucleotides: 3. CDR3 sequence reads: CASSRDRGELFF. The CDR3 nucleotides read TGTGCCAGCAGCCGGGACAGAGGGGAGCTGTTTTTT.

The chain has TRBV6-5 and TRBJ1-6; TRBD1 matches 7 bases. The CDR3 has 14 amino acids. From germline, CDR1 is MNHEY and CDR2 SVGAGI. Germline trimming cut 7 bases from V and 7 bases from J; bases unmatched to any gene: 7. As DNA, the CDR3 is TGTGCCAGCAATCCCGGGACAGCCAATTCACCCCTCCACTTT. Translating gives CASNPGTANSPLHF.

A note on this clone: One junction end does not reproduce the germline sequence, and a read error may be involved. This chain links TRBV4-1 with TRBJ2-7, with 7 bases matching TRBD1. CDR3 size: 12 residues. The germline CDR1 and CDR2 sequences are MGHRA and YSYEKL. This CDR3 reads CASSQDSGQVDF. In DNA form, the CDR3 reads TGCGCCAGCAGCCAAGATTCCGGACAGGTGGACTTC.

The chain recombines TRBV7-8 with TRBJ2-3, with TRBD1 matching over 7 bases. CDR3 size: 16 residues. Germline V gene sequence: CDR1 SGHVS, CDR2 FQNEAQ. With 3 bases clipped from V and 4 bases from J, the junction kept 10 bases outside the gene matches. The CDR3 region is CASSFETGTVADTQYF. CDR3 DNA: TGTGCCAGCAGCTTCGAGACAGGGACAGTTGCAGATACGCAGTATTTT.

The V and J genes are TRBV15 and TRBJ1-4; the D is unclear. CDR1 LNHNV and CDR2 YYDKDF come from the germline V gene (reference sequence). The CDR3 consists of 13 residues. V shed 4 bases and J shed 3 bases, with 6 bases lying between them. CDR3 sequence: CATSTPANEKLFF. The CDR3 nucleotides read TGTGCCACCAGCACCCCAGCTAATGAAAAACTGTTTTTT.

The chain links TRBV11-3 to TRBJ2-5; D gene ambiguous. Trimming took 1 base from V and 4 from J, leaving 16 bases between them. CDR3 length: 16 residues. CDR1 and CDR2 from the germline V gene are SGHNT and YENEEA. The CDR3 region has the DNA TGTGCCAGCAGCTTAGTTTTCGGAGCAAAAGGAGAGACCCAGTACTTC. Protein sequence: CASSLVFGAKGETQYF.

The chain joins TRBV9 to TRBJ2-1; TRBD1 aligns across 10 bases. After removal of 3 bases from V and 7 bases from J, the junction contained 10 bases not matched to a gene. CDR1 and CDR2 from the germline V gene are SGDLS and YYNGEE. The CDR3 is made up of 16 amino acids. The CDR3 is CASSAFGDRGGNEQFF. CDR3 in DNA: TGTGCCAGCAGCGCTTTTGGGGACAGGGGTGGAAATGAGCAGTTCTTC.

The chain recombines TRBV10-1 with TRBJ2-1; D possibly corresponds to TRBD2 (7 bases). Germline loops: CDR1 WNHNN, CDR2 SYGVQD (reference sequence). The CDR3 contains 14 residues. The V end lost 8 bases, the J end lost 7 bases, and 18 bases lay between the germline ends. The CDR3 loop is CASSGTTQGNEQFF. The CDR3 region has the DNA TGCGCCAGCTCCGGGACTACCCAGGGGAATGAGCAGTTCTTC.

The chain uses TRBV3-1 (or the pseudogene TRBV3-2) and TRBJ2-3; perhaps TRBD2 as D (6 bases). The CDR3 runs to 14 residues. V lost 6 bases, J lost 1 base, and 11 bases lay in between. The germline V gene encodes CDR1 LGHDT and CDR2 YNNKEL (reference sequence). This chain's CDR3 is CASSGGLGTDTQYF. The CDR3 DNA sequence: TGTGCCAGCAGTGGGGGACTCGGCACAGATACGCAGTATTTT.

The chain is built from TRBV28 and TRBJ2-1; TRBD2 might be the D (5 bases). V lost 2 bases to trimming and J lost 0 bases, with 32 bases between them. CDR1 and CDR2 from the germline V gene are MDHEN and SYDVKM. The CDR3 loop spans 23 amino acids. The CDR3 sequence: CASSLGEFSTSYSGTSSYNEQFF. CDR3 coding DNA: TGTGCCAGCAGTTTAGGGGAGTTCAGCACAAGTTATTCTGGTACTAGCTCCTACAATGAGCAGTTCTTC.

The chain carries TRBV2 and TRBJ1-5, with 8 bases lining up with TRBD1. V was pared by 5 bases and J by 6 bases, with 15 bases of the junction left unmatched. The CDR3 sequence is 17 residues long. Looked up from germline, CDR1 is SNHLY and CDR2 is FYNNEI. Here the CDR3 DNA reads TGTGCCAGCAGTTCCAACGGAATGACAGGGGCCGGTCAGCCCCAGCATTTT. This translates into CASSSNGMTGAGQPQHF.

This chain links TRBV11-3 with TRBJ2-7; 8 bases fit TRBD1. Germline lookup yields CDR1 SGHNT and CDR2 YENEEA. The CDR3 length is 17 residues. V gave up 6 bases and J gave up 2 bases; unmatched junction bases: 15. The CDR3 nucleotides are TGTGCCAGCAGAAGGACAGGGAGAGAGCTAGATCCCTACGAGCAGTACTTC. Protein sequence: CASRRTGRELDPYEQYF.

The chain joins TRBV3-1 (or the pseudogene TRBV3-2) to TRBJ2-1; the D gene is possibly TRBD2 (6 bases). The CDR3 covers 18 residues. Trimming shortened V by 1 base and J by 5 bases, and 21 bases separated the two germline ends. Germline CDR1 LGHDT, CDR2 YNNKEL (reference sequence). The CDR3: CASSQALLGGMAHNEQFF. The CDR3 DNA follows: TGTGCCAGCAGCCAAGCGCTTCTGGGGGGAATGGCCCACAATGAGCAGTTCTTC.

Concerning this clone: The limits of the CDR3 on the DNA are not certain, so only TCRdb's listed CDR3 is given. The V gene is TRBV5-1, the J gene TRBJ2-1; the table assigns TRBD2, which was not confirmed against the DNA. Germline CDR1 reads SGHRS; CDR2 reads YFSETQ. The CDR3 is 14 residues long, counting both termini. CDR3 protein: CASSSTLGVNEQFF.

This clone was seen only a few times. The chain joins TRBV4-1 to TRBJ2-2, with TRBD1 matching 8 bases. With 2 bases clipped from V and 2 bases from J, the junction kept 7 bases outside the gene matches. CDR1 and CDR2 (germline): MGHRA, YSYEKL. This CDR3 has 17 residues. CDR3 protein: CASSQPDRGPNTGELFF. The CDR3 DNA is TGCGCCAGCAGCCAACCTGACAGGGGACCTAACACCGGGGAGCTGTTTTTT.